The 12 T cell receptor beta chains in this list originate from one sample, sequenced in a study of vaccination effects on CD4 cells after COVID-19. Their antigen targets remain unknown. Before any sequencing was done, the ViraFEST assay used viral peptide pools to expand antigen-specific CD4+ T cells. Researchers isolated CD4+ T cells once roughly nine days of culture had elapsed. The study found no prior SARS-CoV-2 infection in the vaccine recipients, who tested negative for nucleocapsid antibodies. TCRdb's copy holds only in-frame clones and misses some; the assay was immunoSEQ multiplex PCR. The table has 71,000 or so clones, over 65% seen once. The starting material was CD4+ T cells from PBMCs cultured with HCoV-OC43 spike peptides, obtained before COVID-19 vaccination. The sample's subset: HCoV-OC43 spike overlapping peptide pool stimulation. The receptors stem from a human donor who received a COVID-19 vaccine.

The CDR3 region has the DNA TGTGCCAGCAGTTTATCACATAGTAGAAACACTGAAGCTTTCTTT. Its translation: CASSLSHSRNTEAFF. The chain employs TRBV27 and TRBJ1-1, with D unresolved. The CDR3 totals 15 residues. The ends were cut back, 0 bases at V and 2 bases at J, with 10 bases in the middle. Germline lookup yields CDR1 MNHEY and CDR2 SMNVEV (reference sequence).

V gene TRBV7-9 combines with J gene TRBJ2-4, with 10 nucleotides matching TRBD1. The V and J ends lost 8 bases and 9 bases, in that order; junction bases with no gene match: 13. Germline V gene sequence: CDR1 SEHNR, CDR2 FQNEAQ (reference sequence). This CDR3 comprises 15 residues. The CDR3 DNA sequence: TGTGCCAGCCGAGCCGGGACAGGGGCCCCCGGCATTCAGTACTTC. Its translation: CASRAGTGAPGIQYF.

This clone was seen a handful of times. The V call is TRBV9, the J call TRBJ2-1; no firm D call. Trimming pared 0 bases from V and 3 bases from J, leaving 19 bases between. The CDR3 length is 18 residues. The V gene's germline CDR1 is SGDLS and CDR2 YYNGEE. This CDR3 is CASSVARARGPSYNEQFF. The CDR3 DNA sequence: TGTGCCAGCAGCGTAGCAAGGGCCAGAGGACCTAGCTACAATGAGCAGTTCTTC.

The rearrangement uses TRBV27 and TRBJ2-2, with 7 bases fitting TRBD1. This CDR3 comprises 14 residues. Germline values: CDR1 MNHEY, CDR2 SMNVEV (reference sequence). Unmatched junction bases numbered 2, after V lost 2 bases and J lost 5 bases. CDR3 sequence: CASSLRQGTGELFF. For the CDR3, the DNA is TGTGCCAGCAGTTTACGACAGGGAACCGGGGAGCTGTTTTTT.

The CDR3 loop reads CASSQIIGGGSEAFF. The DNA for the CDR3 is TGTGCCAGCAGCCAAATAATAGGGGGGGGAAGTGAAGCTTTCTTT. The chain combines TRBV6-5 with TRBJ1-1, with TRBD1 as a possible D gene (6 bases). The germline V and J ends were trimmed by 6 bases and 7 bases, with 21 bases remaining between them. The CDR3 consists of 15 residues. Per the germline V gene, CDR1 is MNHEY and CDR2 is SVGAGI.

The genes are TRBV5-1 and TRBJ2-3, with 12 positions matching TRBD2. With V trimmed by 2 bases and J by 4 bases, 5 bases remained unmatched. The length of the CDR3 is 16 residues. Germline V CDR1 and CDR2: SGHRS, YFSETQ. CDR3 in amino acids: CASSFLLAGGPDTQYF. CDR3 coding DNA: TGCGCCAGCAGCTTCCTTCTAGCGGGGGGGCCAGATACGCAGTATTTT.

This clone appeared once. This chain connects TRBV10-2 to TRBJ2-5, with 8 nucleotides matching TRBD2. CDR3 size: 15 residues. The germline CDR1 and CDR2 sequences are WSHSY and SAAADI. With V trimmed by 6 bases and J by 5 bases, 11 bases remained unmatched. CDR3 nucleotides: TGCGCCAGCAGCAAAGCGGGGGCGTTATCGGAGACCCAGTACTTC. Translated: CASSKAGALSETQYF.

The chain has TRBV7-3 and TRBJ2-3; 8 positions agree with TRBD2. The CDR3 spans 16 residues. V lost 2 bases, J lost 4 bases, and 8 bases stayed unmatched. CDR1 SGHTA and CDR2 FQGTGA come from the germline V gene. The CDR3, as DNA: TGTGCCAGCAGCTTACGCCGGACGGGAGGGGCAGATACGCAGTATTTT. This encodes CASSLRRTGGADTQYF.

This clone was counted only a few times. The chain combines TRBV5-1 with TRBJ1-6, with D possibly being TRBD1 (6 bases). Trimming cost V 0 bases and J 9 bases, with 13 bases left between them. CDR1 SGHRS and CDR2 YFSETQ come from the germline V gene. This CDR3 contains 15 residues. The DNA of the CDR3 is TGCGCCAGCAGCTTGGAGGGGGGGCGTGGTTCACCCCTCCACTTT. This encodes CASSLEGGRGSPLHF.

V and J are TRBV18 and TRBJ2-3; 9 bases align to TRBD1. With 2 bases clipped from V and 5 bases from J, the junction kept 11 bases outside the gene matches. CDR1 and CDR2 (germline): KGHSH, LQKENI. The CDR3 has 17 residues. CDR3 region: CASSPKGDRAMKDTQYF. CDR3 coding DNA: TGTGCCAGCTCACCAAAAGGGGACAGGGCTATGAAAGATACGCAGTATTTT.

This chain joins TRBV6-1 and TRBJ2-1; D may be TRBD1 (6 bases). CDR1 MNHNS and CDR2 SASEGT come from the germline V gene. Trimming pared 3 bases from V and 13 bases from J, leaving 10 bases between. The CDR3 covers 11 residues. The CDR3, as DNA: TGTGCCAGCAGTGAGTTGGACAGACAGTTCTTC. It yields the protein CASSELDRQFF.

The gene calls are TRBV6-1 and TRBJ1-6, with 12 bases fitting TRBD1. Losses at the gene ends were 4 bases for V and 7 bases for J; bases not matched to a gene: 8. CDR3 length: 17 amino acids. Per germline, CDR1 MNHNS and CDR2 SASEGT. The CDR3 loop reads CASSAGTGGGLNSPLHF. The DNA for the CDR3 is TGTGCCAGCAGTGCCGGGACAGGGGGCGGGTTGAATTCACCCCTCCACTTT.